This T cell receptor (beta chain) originates from a study of blood T cell repertoires in COVID-19. About the study: Samples taken during acute and convalescent COVID-19 were collected in the United States, Italy and Spain.

The V and J ends lost 4 bases and 3 bases respectively, with 3 bases between them. CDR1 is MDHEN, CDR2 SYDVKM, per germline. CDR3 length equals 12 residues. This table comes from immunoSEQ multiplex PCR, and its TCRdb copy is limited to in-frame clones, with some not included. The sample contains 300,000 to 400,000 clones, about 85% of which appear only once. The TCR was taken from a woman in her twenties or thirties who had been exposed to COVID-19. Sequenced sample: PBMCs or T cells enriched from blood (not recorded which). The chain joins TRBV28 to TRBJ1-4; no reliable D call. The chain's CDR3 is CASSSANEKLFF. CDR3 coding DNA: TGTGCCAGCAGTTCGGCTAATGAAAAACTGTTTTTT.